Listed here is a single T cell receptor (beta chain). The target antigen is unknown. This entry is derived from a study of T cell responses to AZD1222 COVID-19 vaccine. Measured with immunoSEQ multiplex PCR; TCRdb has only the in-frame clones, and not every one. The sample holds about 200,000 clones, approximately 94% seen once. Germline values: CDR1 SGHTA, CDR2 FQGTGA. Trimming shortened V by 3 bases and J by 7 bases, and 19 bases separated the two germline ends. CDR3 length equals 16 residues. Findings of the study overall: Repertoires were obtained solely post-peak T cell response. Seropositive status at baseline applied to only a handful of AZD1222 recipients.

Here the sequenced sample was peripheral blood, taken 28 days after the second dose of the MenACWY control vaccine. This sequence originates from an adult who received the MenACWY meningococcal vaccine as a control. The genes are TRBV7-3 and TRBJ2-1, with D possibly TRBD2 on 5 matching bases. In DNA, the CDR3 is TGTGCCAGCAGCTTCTATGGAGGTGGGGTTAAAAATGAGCAGTTCTTC. Amino acid sequence: CASSFYGGGVKNEQFF.